The rows below give T cell receptor beta chains drawn from one sample of a study of control samples from healthy donors and cancer patients. The repertoire was sequenced with immunoSEQ multiplex PCR; TCRdb's copy has only in-frame clones and lacks some. Altogether some 110,000 clones are present, 88% being singletons, with the ten largest covering over 2%. Source material: blood. These TCRs come from a woman in her 70s in good health. Each CDR3 is given with its conserved first and last residue. D genes are given only for firm matches. The size field is filled for only some rows; it gives once, few, many or a size class.

clone_size cdr3_length j_call v_call d_call cdr3_nt cdr3_aa
. 12 TRBJ2-7 TRBV11-2 . TGTGCCAGCAGCCAACATATGGGCGAGCAGTACTTC CASSQHMGEQYF
. 15 TRBJ1-3 TRBV5-1 . TGCGCCAGCAGCTTGGCCTCGGGTCCTGGAAACACCATATATTTT CASSLASGPGNTIYF
. 17 TRBJ2-3 TRBV9 TRBD2 TGTGCCAGCAGCCCCCCTTGGGGGACTAGCGACACAGATACGCAGTATTTT CASSPPWGTSDTDTQYF
. 15 TRBJ2-3 TRBV7-2 . TGTGCCAGCAGCCATCGACAGTTCAGCACAGATACGCAGTATTTT CASSHRQFSTDTQYF
. 14 TRBJ1-4 TRBV9 TRBD1 TGTGCCAGCACCAAGACAGGGGGAAATGAAAAACTGTTTTTT CASTKTGGNEKLFF
. 16 TRBJ2-1 TRBV24-1 TRBD1 TGTGCCACCAGTGATTCCGGGACAGGGGTGGGTAATGAGCAGTTCTTC CATSDSGTGVGNEQFF
. 12 TRBJ1-4 TRBV12-3/TRBV12-4 . TGTGCCAGCAGTTTAGAAAATGAAAAACTGTTTTTT CASSLENEKLFF
. 12 TRBJ1-1 TRBV5-5 . TGTGCCAGCAGCGTCCCGGCGACCGAAGCTTTCTTT CASSVPATEAFF
. 15 TRBJ2-3 TRBV6-4 TRBD2 TGTGCCAGCAGTGATAGCGGGGGGGCCACAGATACGCAGTATTTT CASSDSGGATDTQYF
. 14 TRBJ1-1 TRBV4-1 . TGCGCCAGCAGCCAAGAAACAGGGCGCACTGAAGCTTTCTTT CASSQETGRTEAFF
. 12 TRBJ1-2 TRBV11-2 . TGTGCCAGCAGCATGTGGACCCGCGGCTACACCTTC CASSMWTRGYTF
. 16 TRBJ2-7 TRBV4-1 TRBD2 TGCGCCAGCAGCCAAGGTGCTAGCGGGGGGGCCTACGAGCAGTACTTC CASSQGASGGAYEQYF
. 15 TRBJ2-3 TRBV7-9 . TGTGCCAGCAGCTTGGGCGACAGGTACACAGATACGCAGTATTTT CASSLGDRYTDTQYF
. 15 TRBJ1-5 TRBV24-1 . TGTGCCACCAGTGATGGAGTGAATAGCAATCAGCCCCAGCATTTT CATSDGVNSNQPQHF
few 11 TRBJ2-1 TRBV29-1 . TGCAGCGTTGGCGGCGGCAATGAGCAGTTCTTC CSVGGGNEQFF
. 16 TRBJ1-3 TRBV7-6 TRBD1 TGTGCCAGCACCCCTAGGGGGACAGGGGCTGGAAACACCATATATTTT CASTPRGTGAGNTIYF
. 13 TRBJ2-2 TRBV7-3 . TGTGCCAGCAGCAAACAGGGATCCGGGGAGCTGTTTTTT CASSKQGSGELFF
. 11 TRBJ1-2 TRBV6-4 . TGTGCCAGCAGTGAAGGCTATGGCTACACCTTC CASSEGYGYTF
. 15 TRBJ2-1 TRBV29-1 TRBD2 TGCAGCGGAAACGGACTAGCGGGGATGACGAATGAGCAGTTCTTC CSGNGLAGMTNEQFF
. 12 TRBJ1-1 TRBV10-3 . TGTGCCATCAGTGAAGTGAACACTGAAGCTTTCTTT CAISEVNTEAFF
. 16 TRBJ2-1 TRBV7-3 . TGTGCCAGCAGCTTAACTACAGGGACCTCCTACAATGAGCAGTTCTTC CASSLTTGTSYNEQFF
once 15 TRBJ1-2 TRBV7-9 . TGTGCCAGCAGCCGGGGAGAAGGGGTGCTAGGTGGCTACACCTTC CASSRGEGVLGGYTF
. 11 TRBJ1-4 TRBV14 . TGTGCCAGCAGCCAAAGGGAAAAACTGTTTTTT CASSQREKLFF
. 16 TRBJ1-5 TRBV4-2 . TGTGCCAGCAGCCAAGAAGTCGGATATAGCAATCAGCCCCAGCATTTT CASSQEVGYSNQPQHF
. 12 TRBJ2-7 TRBV6-6 . TGTGCCAGCAGCCCCTGGCAGAGCGAGCAGTACTTC CASSPWQSEQYF
once 12 TRBJ2-3 TRBV5-1 . TGCGCCAGCAGCTCTCCCACAGATACGCAGTATTTT CASSSPTDTQYF
. 13 TRBJ1-1 TRBV27 . TGTGCCAGCAGTTTAGGGGGCTCCCCATTGGCTTTCTTT CASSLGGSPLAFF
. 14 TRBJ2-1 TRBV2 . TGTGCCAGCAGCGAGACTAGTGCCCACGATGAGCAGTTCTTC CASSETSAHDEQFF
. 15 TRBJ1-3 TRBV6-5 . TGTGCCAGCAGTTACACATCGTGGCCTGGAAACACCATATATTTT CASSYTSWPGNTIYF
. 14 TRBJ1-1 TRBV6-5 . TGTGCCAGCAGCCCCGTGAGTGTCGGGACTGAAGCTTTCTTT CASSPVSVGTEAFF
. 14 TRBJ1-6 TRBV11-2 . TGTGCCAGCAGCTTGAACAGTGGGGTTTCACCCCTCCACTTT CASSLNSGVSPLHF
. 15 TRBJ2-5 TRBV9 . TGTGCCAGCAGCGGCCTATGGGGGGCTGAAGAGACCCAGTACTTC CASSGLWGAEETQYF
. 16 TRBJ2-5 TRBV5-1 . TGCGCCAGCAGCTTGGGGGGAGAAAGGTCGCAAGAGACCCAGTACTTC CASSLGGERSQETQYF
. 14 TRBJ2-7 TRBV7-9 TRBD2 TGTGCCAGCATCTTGGGGACTAGCGGGGCTGCGCAGTACTTC CASILGTSGAAQYF
. 15 TRBJ1-4 TRBV4-1 TRBD1 TGCGCCAGCAGCCCCAGGGGGGCTTTCAATGAAAAACTGTTTTTT CASSPRGAFNEKLFF
. 16 TRBJ1-4 TRBV7-2 . TGTGCCAGCAGCAGAAGCTGGGGCAGGGCTAATGAAAAACTGTTTTTT CASSRSWGRANEKLFF